A selection of T cell receptor beta chains follows, all from one sample in a study of neoadjuvant anti-PD-1 for oral cavity cancer. TCRdb keeps only in-frame clones here, not all; method: immunoSEQ multiplex PCR. The repertoire includes more than 12,000 clones, roughly two thirds of them detected once, and about 3% sits in the top ten. The sequenced sample was PBMCs, obtained before nivolumab (anti-PD-1) treatment. Receptors originate from a person aged 40 to 85 with oral cavity squamous cell carcinoma. The CDR3 runs from the conserved cysteine through the conserved F or W.

>TRBV30|TRBJ2-3
CAWSRDGETTDTQYF
>TRBV10-2|TRBJ1-2
CASSVNRDTYGYTF
>TRBV19|TRBJ2-6
CASKWGSGANVLTF
>TRBV9|TRBJ2-3
CASSERLAVDTDTQYF
>TRBV2|TRBJ1-1
CASGQGNINNEAFF
>TRBV9|TRBJ2-2
CASSVQTGRNTGELFF
>TRBV29-1|TRBJ1-2
CSVASRGPHYGYTF
>TRBV4-1|TRBJ1-6
CASTWTPKNSPLHF
>TRBV19|TRBJ2-7
CASSLNPGQGYEQYF
>TRBV6-1|TRBJ2-2
CASRWDRANGELFF
>TRBV19|TRBJ1-2
CASTSGAGTGGYGYTF
>TRBV7-8|TRBJ2-7
CASSLTGWTYEQYF
>TRBV28|TRBJ1-2
CASSTGSGYTF
>TRBV15|TRBJ2-2
CATSTDRPYTGELFF
>TRBV7-9|TRBJ1-2
CASSQQQRDGYTF
>TRBV28|TRBJ2-7
CASSPGTGAYEQYF
>TRBV11-1|TRBJ2-3
CASSLGGGQVTDTQYF
>TRBV27|TRBJ2-7
CASSLAGGVYEQYF
>TRBV7-2|TRBJ2-3
CASSLGGAGDTQYF
>TRBV5-1|TRBJ2-5
CASSLGLGQLQETQYF
>TRBV5-4|TRBJ1-1
CASSFNTEAFF
>TRBV4-1|TRBJ2-3
CASSQDMVPTDTQYF
>TRBV25-1|TRBJ2-5
CASSEIMRETQYF
>TRBV6-5|TRBJ1-6
CASSYSRTGDSPLHF
>TRBV9|TRBJ1-3
CASSVTGTGNTIYF
>TRBV5-5|TRBJ1-1
CASSSGTGASTGEAFF
>TRBV6-6|TRBJ2-5
CASSYTLDRGGETQYF
>TRBV27|TRBJ2-7
CASSSTPGQGAAEQYF
>TRBV6-4|TRBJ2-5
CASSVEPRETQYF
>TRBV11-1|TRBJ2-1
CASSLYPQIREQFF
>TRBV2|TRBJ1-2
CASSEGTGNNYGYTF
>TRBV7-9|TRBJ1-4
CASSLGRTGGGKLFF
>TRBV10-3|TRBJ2-1
CAIKSDRSIYNEQFF
>TRBV5-1|TRBJ2-1
CASSLSYYQANEQFF
>TRBV7-6|TRBJ2-7
CASSLTGYEQYF
>TRBV19|TRBJ1-5
CASSIGEQPQHF
>TRBV30|TRBJ2-7
CAWSQQGYEQYF
>TRBV2|TRBJ2-1
CASKLTSGARDEQFF
>TRBV6-5|TRBJ2-3
CASSRGGADTQYF
>TRBV5-1|TRBJ2-2
CASTAAGLANTGELFF
>TRBV11-2|TRBJ1-1
CASSFKPGQPQNTEAFF
>TRBV7-9|TRBJ2-7
CASSQAGSSYEQYF
>TRBV9|TRBJ2-1
CASSVELATYNEQFF
>TRBV28|TRBJ2-2
CASRDSFAGELFF
>TRBV6-5|TRBJ1-1
CASSLGQGTEAFF
>TRBV7-9|TRBJ2-1
CASSLRAPYNEQFF
>TRBV11-2|TRBJ1-3
CASTGAKGAGNTIYF
>TRBV29-1|TRBJ2-1
CSVVSINEQFF
>TRBV28|TRBJ1-2
CASSSPLRDKPYKNYGYTF
>TRBV27|TRBJ2-5
CASSFQAGRETQYF
>TRBV7-3|TRBJ1-1
CASSPGADTEAFF
>TRBV5-1|TRBJ1-1
CASSLTQGYGTEAFF
>TRBV29-1|TRBJ2-7
CSVEVYYEQYF